Shown below are 18 T cell receptor beta chains from a single sample sequenced in a study of blood T cell repertoires in COVID-19. The assay was immunoSEQ multiplex PCR, and TCRdb's table has in-frame clones only and misses some. The data contain about 140,000 clones, about 86% of them seen just once; the ten biggest clones take up more than 3.5%. Sequenced material: peripheral blood. The receptors originated from a woman aged 55 to 70 with acute or convalescent COVID-19.

This sequence joins TRBV6-4 and TRBJ2-1, with D perhaps matching TRBD2 (7 bases). From germline, CDR1 is MRHNA and CDR2 SNTAGT. Trimming removed 7 bases at V and 0 bases at J, with 25 bases between. The CDR3 is made up of 19 amino acids. CDR3 bases: TGTGCCAGCAACCTACAGGGAGGGGGGGATCGAAGCTCCTACAATGAGCAGTTCTTC. Amino acids: CASNLQGGGDRSSYNEQFF.

V is TRBV5-1 and J is TRBJ1-2, with D possibly TRBD1 on 5 matching bases. V shed 2 bases and J shed 5 bases, with 22 bases lying between them. Looked up from germline, CDR1 is SGHRS and CDR2 is YFSETQ. The CDR3 has 17 amino acids. The CDR3 loop reads CASSLDVGRANTYGYTF. The DNA of the CDR3 is TGCGCCAGCAGCTTAGACGTAGGCAGGGCCAACACATATGGCTACACCTTC.

The chain joins TRBV9 to TRBJ2-7, with D possibly being TRBD1 (5 bases). Trimming pared 1 base from V and 5 bases from J, leaving 13 bases between. Germline-derived CDR1 and CDR2 are SGDLS and YYNGEE. The CDR3 spans 14 residues. In DNA, the CDR3 is TGTGCCAGCAGCGTAAGCCTTACACAGGACGAGCAGTACTTC. Amino acids: CASSVSLTQDEQYF.

In this sample, this clone turned up a few times. This chain connects TRBV15 to TRBJ1-6; 8 positions agree with TRBD1. The CDR3 has 15 residues. J gave up 8 bases and V 4 bases, and 7 bases lay outside the gene matches. CDR1 and CDR2 (germline): LNHNV, YYDKDF (reference sequence). DNA for the CDR3: TGTGCCACCAGCAACAGGGACAGGATCGATTCACCCCTCCACTTT. Encoded protein: CATSNRDRIDSPLHF.

This sequence joins TRBV6-5 and TRBJ2-5, with TRBD2 matching over 10 bases. Germline V gene data show CDR1 as MNHEY and CDR2 as SVGAGI. V trimming: 6 bases; J trimming: 4 bases; junction bases outside the gene matches: 2. The CDR3 length is 13 residues. CDR3 DNA sequence: TGTGCCAGCAGACTAGCGGGAATAGAGACCCAGTACTTC. Translated: CASRLAGIETQYF.

The sample holds one count of this clone. The chain couples TRBV6-6 to TRBJ2-7; 7 nucleotides line up with TRBD2. V trimming: 5 bases; J trimming: 6 bases; junction bases outside the gene matches: 13. CDR3 length: 15 residues. From germline, CDR1 is MNHNY and CDR2 SVGAGI (reference sequence). CDR3 DNA sequence: TGTGCCAGCAGTGACAGACTAGCACCAAAACCCGAGCAGTACTTC. Its protein product is CASSDRLAPKPEQYF.

This clone was counted once. The chain is built from TRBV24-1 and TRBJ2-1; 7 bases map to TRBD2. V shed 9 bases, J shed 4 bases, and the junction held 8 bases outside the gene matches. The CDR3 contains 14 residues. CDR1 is KGHDR, CDR2 SFDVKD, per germline. CDR3 DNA: TGTGCCACCCAACTAGCGAACTCTTACAATGAGCAGTTCTTC. Residues: CATQLANSYNEQFF.

This clone showed up just a few times. V is TRBV5-1 and J is TRBJ2-7, with TRBD1 identical over 8 bases. Germline V gene data show CDR1 as SGHRS and CDR2 as YFSETQ. Trimming at V came to 7 bases and at J to 2 bases, leaving 8 bases not matched to a gene. This CDR3 is 14 amino acids long. CDR3 DNA sequence: TGCGCCAGCCGCACCGGGACAGGTACCTACGAGCAGTACTTC. Protein product: CASRTGTGTYEQYF. Together with reference TRBV5-1 and TRBJ2-7, the CDR3 gives the full variable domain: KAGVTQTPRYLIKTRGQQVTLSCSPISGHRSVSWYQQTPGQGLQFLFEYFSETQRNKGNFPGRFSGRQFSNSRSEMNVSTLELGDSALYLCASRTGTGTYEQYFGPGTRLTVT.

In this sample, this clone turned up a few times. This chain connects TRBV19 to TRBJ1-6, with TRBD1 matching 7 bases. After removal of 4 bases from V and 6 bases from J, the junction contained 0 bases not matched to a gene. The CDR3 length is 13 residues. The germline V gene has CDR1 LNHDA and CDR2 SQIVND (reference sequence). The CDR3 DNA follows: TGTGCCAGTAGTAGACAGGGTAATTCACCCCTCCACTTT. Translation gives CASSRQGNSPLHF.

The chain has TRBV7-9 and TRBJ1-2; D is possibly TRBD1 (6 bases). Trimming removed 7 bases at V and 8 bases at J, with 17 bases between. Germline values: CDR1 SEHNR, CDR2 FQNEAQ (reference sequence). This CDR3 is built from 13 residues. CDR3 sequence: CASTPDSPGGYTF. The CDR3 region has the DNA TGTGCCAGCACCCCGGACAGTCCGGGAGGCTACACCTTC.

The rearrangement joins TRBV6-6 to TRBJ2-4; tentative D call: TRBD2 (5 bases). Germline assignment: CDR1 MNHNY and CDR2 SVGAGI (reference sequence). The CDR3 is made up of 15 amino acids. The V gene lost 5 bases and the J gene lost 0 bases, with 11 bases spanning the gap. CDR3 residues: CASSPSGLAKNIQYF. In DNA, the CDR3 is TGTGCCAGCAGTCCCTCCGGACTAGCCAAAAACATTCAGTACTTC.

This chain connects TRBV27 to TRBJ2-1; D remains unclear. Germline V gene data show CDR1 as MNHEY and CDR2 as SMNVEV (reference sequence). This CDR3 region has 13 residues. Trimming took 3 bases from V and 6 from J, leaving 9 bases between them. The CDR3 coding sequence is TGTGCCAGCAGTTTGCTCGGTTTCAATGAGCAGTTCTTC. Translated, it gives CASSLLGFNEQFF.

CDR3 nucleotides: TGCGCCAGCAGCTTGGGCAGGCTCAACACCGGGGAGCTGTTTTTT. Amino acids: CASSLGRLNTGELFF. The chain recombines TRBV5-1 with TRBJ2-2; no reliable D call. The CDR3 spans 15 residues. V was clipped by 0 bases and J by 2 bases, with 8 bases between them. The V gene's germline CDR1 is SGHRS and CDR2 YFSETQ.

The chain couples TRBV6-5 to TRBJ1-6, with D tentatively TRBD1 (5 bases). Germline-derived CDR1 and CDR2 are MNHEY and SVGAGI. Trimming took off 7 bases at V and 8 bases at J, with 15 bases between the two ends. The length of the CDR3 is 14 residues. CDR3 residues: CASNEYGGYSPLHF. In DNA form, the CDR3 reads TGTGCCAGCAACGAGTACGGGGGGTATTCACCCCTCCACTTT.

The chain is built from TRBV4-3 and TRBJ1-1; 7 bases line up with TRBD1. The CDR3 runs 16 residues. The trim removed 1 base at V and 5 bases at J, leaving 10 bases unmatched. The V gene's germline CDR1 is LGHNA and CDR2 YSLEER. The CDR3 nucleotides are TGCGCCAGCAGCCAAGGGATGTCAGGGGGATGGACTGAAGCTTTCTTT. Residues: CASSQGMSGGWTEAFF.

The chain is built from TRBV27 and TRBJ2-3; TRBD2 matches 12 bases. Unmatched junction bases numbered 6, after V lost 4 bases and J lost 7 bases. The CDR3 has 15 residues. Germline-derived CDR1 and CDR2 are MNHEY and SMNVEV (reference sequence). The CDR3 loop is CASSSLGLAGYTQYF. The CDR3 DNA follows: TGTGCCAGCAGTTCCCTTGGACTAGCGGGATATACGCAGTATTTT.

The CDR3 reads CASTRPREDYGYTF. The DNA of the CDR3 is TGTGCCAGCACTAGGCCCAGGGAGGACTATGGCTACACCTTC. This sequence joins TRBV7-2 and TRBJ1-2; tentatively, D is TRBD1 (5 bases). The germline V gene encodes CDR1 SGHTA and CDR2 FQGNSA. The CDR3 totals 14 residues. Trimming shortened V by 7 bases and J by 3 bases, and 15 bases separated the two germline ends.

The gene calls are TRBV6-5 and TRBJ2-5; D might be TRBD2 (6 bases). Germline V CDR1 and CDR2: MNHEY, SVGAGI. The CDR3 sequence is 14 residues long. Trimming cost V 2 bases and J 5 bases, with 12 bases left between them. The CDR3 here is CASSYGGAVETQYF. The CDR3 DNA sequence: TGTGCCAGCAGTTACGGAGGGGCGGTGGAGACCCAGTACTTC.